What follows are 28 T cell receptor beta chains derived from one specimen sequenced in a study of T cell responses to AZD1222 COVID-19 vaccine (dated by TCRdb to about 2021). The sample's time point label is to be understood as: baseline before first vaccination. Receptors were amplified or captured by the immunoSEQ multiplex PCR assay. The table was pulled from immuneACCESS by TCRdb, which kept in-frame rearrangements only. Such tables lose some clones; where checked, under half of the loss comes from unresolved V genes, and the rest has no known cause. The sample table records some 120,000 clones; roughly nine tenths of these occur just once. The ten largest clones take up under 3.5% of the sample. Sequencing was performed on peripheral blood, taken on day 0 of AZD1222 vaccination. The origin of the receptors is an adult in good health.

This clone was detected once. This chain uses TRBV4-1 with TRBJ2-1, with unresolved D. The CDR3 has 12 amino acids. Trimming left V 0 bases short and J 11 bases short, with 8 bases between. Germline values: CDR1 MGHRA, CDR2 YSYEKL. CDR3 sequence reads: CASSQDRRQQFF. Here the CDR3 DNA reads TGCGCCAGCAGCCAAGATCGACGTCAGCAGTTCTTC.

J is TRBJ2-4 and V is TRBV28; D may be TRBD2 (5 bases). CDR1 and CDR2 (germline): MDHEN, SYDVKM. CDR3 length: 15 amino acids. Trimming stripped 3 bases from V and 2 bases from J, with 11 bases between. This CDR3 reads CASSFSPGTKNIQYF. Here the CDR3 DNA reads TGTGCCAGCAGTTTTTCCCCCGGGACCAAAAACATTCAGTACTTC.

The rearrangement uses TRBV2 and TRBJ2-2; 8 nucleotides align to TRBD2. The CDR3 consists of 18 residues. From germline, CDR1 is SNHLY and CDR2 FYNNEI. V dropped 8 bases and J dropped 1; count of bases not matched to a gene: 15. This chain's CDR3 is CASSVNLAGLLNTGELFF. The CDR3, as DNA: TGTGCCAGCTCCGTTAATCTAGCGGGCTTATTGAACACCGGGGAGCTGTTTTTT.

This clone turned up a few times. The chain carries TRBV5-4 and TRBJ2-1, with 14 bases aligning to TRBD2. Germline V lookup: CDR1 SGHNT, CDR2 YYREEE (reference sequence). V gave up 5 bases and J gave up 6 bases; unmatched junction bases: 4. This CDR3 is 15 amino acids long. The CDR3 spells CASRQGTSGSNEQFF. The CDR3 nucleotides are TGTGCCAGCAGGCAGGGGACTAGCGGGAGCAATGAGCAGTTCTTC.

The rearrangement links TRBV4-1 to TRBJ1-1, with TRBD1 identical over 8 bases. The length of the CDR3 is 18 residues. Germline V CDR1 and CDR2: MGHRA, YSYEKL. Trimming removed 4 bases from V and 3 bases from J; junction bases left unmatched: 16. CDR3 sequence: CASSRIQPPGGADTEAFF. The CDR3 nucleotides read TGCGCCAGCAGCCGAATACAGCCCCCAGGGGGCGCGGACACTGAAGCTTTCTTT.

V and J are TRBV18 and TRBJ1-3; D ambiguous. Trimming left V 2 bases short and J 4 bases short, with 6 bases between. CDR3 length: 13 amino acids. CDR1 is KGHSH and CDR2 is LQKENI in the germline V gene. The CDR3 protein is CASSPGSGNTIYF. CDR3 DNA: TGTGCCAGCTCACCAGGCAGCGGAAACACCATATATTTT. The entire variable domain, with the rest obtained from reference TRBV18 and TRBJ1-3, is as follows: NAGVMQNPRHLVRRRGQEARLRCSPMKGHSHVYWYRQLPEEGLKFMVYLQKENIIDESGMPKERFSAEFPKEGPSILRIQQVVRGDSAAYFCASSPGSGNTIYFGEGSWLTVV.

V usage is TRBV6-5 and J usage is TRBJ1-1, with TRBD1 matching over 8 bases. This CDR3 comprises 15 residues. Germline assignment: CDR1 MNHEY and CDR2 SVGAGI. The V and J ends lost 6 bases and 4 bases, in that order; junction bases with no gene match: 10. DNA for the CDR3: TGTGCCAGCAGGCATCTACAGGGGGTGGGCACTGAAGCTTTCTTT. Translated: CASRHLQGVGTEAFF.

This chain connects TRBV4-1 to TRBJ1-6; 8 bases are a match to TRBD1. Trimming removed 5 bases from V and 4 bases from J; junction bases left unmatched: 7. Germline values: CDR1 MGHRA, CDR2 YSYEKL. The CDR3 is 16 residues long. The CDR3 loop reads CASSSGGSRYNSPLHF. CDR3 in DNA: TGCGCCAGCAGCTCAGGGGGCTCGAGGTATAATTCACCCCTCCACTTT.

The table lists this clone with a few counts. The chain is built from TRBV10-2 and TRBJ1-1; possibly TRBD1 for D (6 bases). The CDR3 covers 13 residues. CDR1 is WSHSY, CDR2 SAAADI, per germline. V lost 8 bases and J 4 bases, leaving 14 bases between the germline ends. This CDR3 reads CASCGGGCTEAFF. As DNA, the CDR3 is TGCGCCAGCTGCGGGGGGGGCTGCACTGAAGCTTTCTTT.

This clone occurred once. The chain uses TRBV4-2 and TRBJ2-7; 10 bases are shared with TRBD2. Germline V CDR1 and CDR2: LGHNA, YNFKEQ. The CDR3 length is 15 residues. The V segment lost 4 bases and the J segment 3 bases; nucleotides outside the gene matches: 6. The CDR3 loop is CASSLRTSGIYEQYF. The CDR3 DNA follows: TGTGCCAGCAGCCTCAGGACTAGCGGCATCTACGAGCAGTACTTC.

The chain employs TRBV20-1 and TRBJ1-1; no definite D call. Trimming removed 2 bases from V and 8 bases from J, with 9 bases in between. The CDR3 is made up of 11 amino acids. The germline V gene encodes CDR1 DFQATT and CDR2 SNEGSKA (reference sequence). The CDR3 region is CSARRPGEAFF. In nucleotides, the CDR3 is TGCAGTGCTAGAAGACCGGGAGAAGCTTTCTTT.

The chain is built from TRBV6-6 and TRBJ1-5; no clear D. V was pared by 6 bases and J by 6 bases, with 9 bases between. Per germline, CDR1 MNHNY and CDR2 SVGAGI (reference sequence). This CDR3 is built from 12 residues. The CDR3 reads CASRFYGQPQHF. CDR3 nucleotide sequence: TGTGCCAGCAGGTTCTATGGTCAGCCCCAGCATTTT.

V and J are TRBV19 and TRBJ1-2, with 7 bases that match TRBD1. The germline gives CDR1 LNHDA, CDR2 SQIVND (reference sequence). The CDR3 extends over 15 amino acids. J lost 3 bases, V lost 2 bases, and 6 bases had no gene match. The CDR3 DNA reads TGTGCCAGTAGTATACAGACAGGGAGTGACTATGGCTACACCTTC. Translating it yields CASSIQTGSDYGYTF. Full variable domain (remainder filled in from reference TRBV19 and TRBJ1-2): DGGITQSPKYLFRKEGQNVTLSCEQNLNHDAMYWYRQDPGQGLRLIYYSQIVNDFQKGDIAEGYSVSREKKESFPLTVTSAQKNPTAFYLCASSIQTGSDYGYTFGSGTRLTVV.

The chain employs TRBV13 and TRBJ1-4, with no clear D. The CDR3 runs 17 residues. Germline values: CDR1 PRHDT, CDR2 FYEKMQ (reference sequence). Trimming stripped 2 bases from V and 2 bases from J, with 15 bases between. The CDR3 region is CASSLLDSTSTNEKLFF. CDR3 DNA: TGTGCCAGCAGCTTACTGGACTCAACCAGTACTAATGAAAAACTGTTTTTT.

The chain employs TRBV4-1 and TRBJ1-3, with D tentatively TRBD1 (5 bases). The ends were cut back, 4 bases at V and 8 bases at J, with 12 bases in the middle. CDR3 length equals 13 residues. Germline values: CDR1 MGHRA, CDR2 YSYEKL. CDR3 region: CASSPNRGDTIYF. CDR3 bases: TGCGCCAGCAGCCCTAATAGGGGCGACACCATATATTTT.

The chain recombines TRBV3-1 (or the pseudogene TRBV3-2) with TRBJ1-2, with D perhaps TRBD1 (6 bases). Trimming removed 4 bases at V and 5 bases at J, with 17 bases between. Germline V gene lookup returns CDR1 LGHDT and CDR2 YNNKEL (reference sequence). This CDR3 is built from 15 residues. The chain's CDR3 is CASSLGPQGSYGYTF. The CDR3, as DNA: TGTGCCAGCAGCCTAGGCCCCCAGGGGAGTTATGGCTACACCTTC.

This chain connects TRBV12-3 or TRBV12-4 to TRBJ2-2, with 7 positions matching TRBD2. The CDR3 has 12 amino acids. Germline trimming cut 7 bases from V and 8 bases from J; bases unmatched to any gene: 4. In DNA form, the CDR3 reads TGTGCCAGCACCCTGGGACTAGGGGAGCTGTTTTTT. Its translation is CASTLGLGELFF.

V is TRBV15 and J is TRBJ2-2; 7 bases map to TRBD2. Germline V gives CDR1 LNHNV, CDR2 YYDKDF (reference sequence). CDR3 length: 16 amino acids. Germline trimming cut 3 bases from V and 6 bases from J; bases unmatched to any gene: 10. CDR3 coding DNA: TGTGCCACCAGCAGCACTCTAGCGGCTCATGCCGGGGAGCTGTTTTTT. Residues: CATSSTLAAHAGELFF.

The genes are TRBV3-1 (or the pseudogene TRBV3-2) and TRBJ2-7, with TRBD2 matching 13 bases. This CDR3 contains 16 residues. J lost 5 bases, V lost 0 bases, and 4 bases had no gene match. The V gene's germline CDR1 is LGHDT and CDR2 YNNKEL (reference sequence). The CDR3 DNA reads as TGTGCCAGCAGCCAAGAACTAGCGGGAGGGACCCACGAGCAGTACTTC. Amino acids: CASSQELAGGTHEQYF.

The chain links TRBV2 to TRBJ1-2, with 8 positions matching TRBD1. The V gene end was trimmed by 6 bases and the J gene end by 8 bases; junction bases not matched to a gene: 17. CDR3 length: 16 amino acids. CDR1 is SNHLY and CDR2 is FYNNEI in the germline V gene. The CDR3 sequence: CASSDPRTGRSHGYTF. DNA of the CDR3: TGTGCCAGCAGCGATCCTCGGACAGGGAGGTCTCACGGCTACACCTTC.

The chain employs TRBV9 and TRBJ2-5, with 7 bases aligning to TRBD1. The length of the CDR3 is 14 residues. The V segment lost 2 bases and the J segment 3 bases; nucleotides outside the gene matches: 4. Looked up from germline, CDR1 is SGDLS and CDR2 is YYNGEE. The CDR3 bases are TGTGCCAGCAGCGTTGACAGGGCGGAAGAGACCCAGTACTTC. Protein sequence: CASSVDRAEETQYF.

In regard to this clone: Within the sample, other DNA sequences also encode this same CDR3. This chain joins TRBV19 and TRBJ1-2; weak D call: TRBD1 (5 bases). Germline-derived CDR1 and CDR2 are LNHDA and SQIVND (reference sequence). Trimming removed 3 bases from V and 2 bases from J, with 7 bases in between. The CDR3 consists of 13 residues. The DNA of the CDR3 is TGTGCCAGTAGTATCCAGGGAAACTATGGCTACACCTTC. Translated: CASSIQGNYGYTF.

The chain combines TRBV27 with TRBJ1-1; D is undetermined. The CDR3 is 14 amino acids. Germline-derived CDR1 and CDR2 are MNHEY and SMNVEV (reference sequence). V was clipped by 9 bases and J by 1 base, with 15 bases between them. The CDR3 DNA is TGTGCCAGTTTCGCTCTGCTGAGGAACACTGAAGCTTTCTTT. Residues: CASFALLRNTEAFF.

V usage is TRBV19 and J usage is TRBJ2-7; 7 bases align to TRBD1. The V and J ends lost 1 base and 3 bases, in that order; junction bases with no gene match: 0. The CDR3 has 13 amino acids. Germline CDR1 and CDR2: LNHDA and SQIVND (reference sequence). The CDR3 is CASSIGQGYEQYF. The CDR3 DNA reads TGTGCCAGTAGTATAGGACAGGGCTACGAGCAGTACTTC.

The rearrangement joins TRBV28 to TRBJ1-1, with D possibly matching TRBD1 (5 bases). Trimming took 4 bases from V and 1 from J, leaving 10 bases between them. The CDR3 spans 14 residues. The germline V gene has CDR1 MDHEN and CDR2 SYDVKM. CDR3 sequence (DNA): TGTGCCAGCAGTTCGACAGTAAAGAACACTGAAGCTTTCTTT. This sequence encodes CASSSTVKNTEAFF.

The V and J genes are TRBV15 and TRBJ2-2, with D uncertain. V lost 0 bases to trimming and J lost 6 bases, with 11 bases between them. The CDR3 consists of 15 residues. Germline CDR1 and CDR2: LNHNV and YYDKDF (reference sequence). This chain's CDR3 is CATSRDMRFPGELFF. The CDR3 nucleotides are TGTGCCACCAGCAGAGATATGAGATTTCCCGGGGAGCTGTTTTTT. Variable domain in full (rest from reference TRBV15 and TRBJ2-2): DAMVIQNPRYQVTQFGKPVTLSCSQTLNHNVMYWYQQKSSQAPKLLFHYYDKDFNNEADTPDNFQSRRPNTSFCFLDIRSPGLGDTAMYLCATSRDMRFPGELFFGEGSRLTVL.

In nucleotides, the CDR3 is TGTTCTGCGGGACTGTCCTACGAGCAGTACTTC. Its protein is CSAGLSYEQYF. The V call is TRBV27, the J call TRBJ2-7; D perhaps matches TRBD2 (6 bases). This CDR3 has 11 amino acids. CDR1 and CDR2 from the germline V gene are MNHEY and SMNVEV (reference sequence).

This clone was seen ten or more times. The rearrangement links TRBV19 to TRBJ1-4; 8 bases align to TRBD1. With V trimmed by 10 bases and J by 11 bases, 15 bases remained unmatched. CDR1 is LNHDA and CDR2 is SQIVND in the germline V gene (reference sequence). The CDR3 has 14 amino acids. CDR3 in amino acids: CATAVGRGQWKLFF. The CDR3 bases are TGTGCCACCGCAGTCGGCAGGGGGCAATGGAAACTGTTTTTT.